Ten or more counts support the clone carrying this T cell receptor beta chain. Its cognate antigen is unknown. TCRdb ran MiXCR on the reads and lists one entry per CDR3 protein. This table has about 890,000 distinct CDR3 sequences, roughly 30% appearing once. This specimen comes from a study of T cell repertoires in cytomegalovirus infection. Study in general: CMV epitopes used comprised recently identified HLA-C-restricted ones and well-studied HLA-B-restricted ones. Both a matching HLA type and CMV infection were indicated by public TCR beta signatures.

This material consisted of cultured CD8+ T cells from PBMCs, taken from culture after CMV antigen stimulation. The TCR comes from a human donor in good health (CMV status not recorded). Some clones in this sample may be carry-over from other donors' samples.

The CDR3 loop reads CASSWTGDNTEAFF. DNA for the CDR3: TGTGCCAGCAGCTGGACAGGGGATAACACTGAAGCTTTCTTT. This chain joins TRBV7-2 and TRBJ1-1; 9 positions agree with TRBD1. CDR1 and CDR2 from the germline V gene are SGHTA and FQGNSA. V was pared by 4 bases and J by 2 bases, with 2 bases of the junction left unmatched. The CDR3 consists of 14 residues.